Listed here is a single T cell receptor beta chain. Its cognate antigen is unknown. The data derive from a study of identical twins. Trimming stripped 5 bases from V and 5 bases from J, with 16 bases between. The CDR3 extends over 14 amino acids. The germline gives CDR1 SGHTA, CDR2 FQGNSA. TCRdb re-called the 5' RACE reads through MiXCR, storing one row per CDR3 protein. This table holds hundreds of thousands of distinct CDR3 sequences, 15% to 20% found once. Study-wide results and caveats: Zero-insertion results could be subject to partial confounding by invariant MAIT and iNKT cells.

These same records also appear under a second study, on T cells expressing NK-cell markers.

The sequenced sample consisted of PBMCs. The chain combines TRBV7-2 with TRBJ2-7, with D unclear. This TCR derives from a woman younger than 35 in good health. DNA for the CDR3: TGTGCCAGCAGCCTCAGGCCAGCAACCCACGAGCAGTACTTC. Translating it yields CASSLRPATHEQYF.